The sequence of this TCR beta chain was determined in a study of T cell responses to AZD1222 COVID-19 vaccine (dated by TCRdb to about 2021). For the wider study: A total of approximately 250 trial participants underwent TCR sequencing, of whom more than 200 had received two doses of AZD1222 and approximately 25 had received two doses of the MenACWY control vaccine. Trial participants were enrolled into age subgroups of 18-55, 56-69 and 70-plus years, which contained approximately 150, 30 and 60 TCR-sequenced participants, respectively. Results and caveats for the whole study, not just this receptor: Vaccine-associated CD4 TCRs spanned the whole spike protein, with dominant responses in regions 160-218 and 743-854. Conclusions about previously exposed vaccinees are limited, since just a handful of AZD1222 recipients were seropositive for SARS-CoV-2 at baseline. Epitopes outside the regions mutated in the B.1.351 and B.1.1.7 variants were reportedly recognized by nearly half of the unique spike-specific TCRs. A significant rise in spike-specific TCR breadth and depth was observed after two AZD1222 doses relative to day 0 and relative to MenACWY recipients. Most participants were white British and females outnumbered males, and the authors suggested that clonal diversity may have been underestimated. Because no day 14 peak-response samples were available, the repertoires could be characterized only after the peak T cell response. In the small 56-69-year group, the increase in depth fell short of significance, most likely because of low power.

The CDR3 regions of human TCRbeta chains were subjected to immunosequencing. The published analysis was carried out like this. TCRs in the repertoires were matched against a reference library of SARS-CoV-2-specific TCRs that had been generated with the MIRA antigen-specificity platform. Breadth was defined as the fraction of unique TCRs that were SARS-CoV-2-associated. Depth was defined as the fraction of total T cells that were SARS-CoV-2-associated. Using the MIRA data, each spike-specific TCR was mapped to the spike region that the TCR reacts to and placed in a CD4 or CD8 class. Log10-transformed breadth and depth values were compared by one-way ANOVA with Sidak's multiple comparisons tests. TCRdb re-hosts the immuneACCESS table, in-frame sequences only. Its copies lack some clones; in the studies checked, an unresolved V gene accounts for under half of them, and the cause for the rest is not known. D and trimming were read from the DNA, whereas the V and J calls and clone size are those reported in that table. Counted in this sample were over 8,000 clones; roughly 88% of them appeared once. Jointly, the top ten make up under 8% of the sample.

V loses 5 bases at its end and J loses 6 bases; junction bases beyond the gene matches: 5. The germline V gene specifies SGHVS as CDR1 and FQNEAQ as CDR2. Including cysteine and phenylalanine, the CDR3 has 13 amino acids. Of the read, only the CDR3 DNA is kept; its 39 bases are in frame from base 1. The label giving this sample's time point can be read as: about 28 days (+/-7) after the second vaccine dose. AZD1222 recipients given second doses at about 4 weeks or at about 12 weeks were pooled, since spike-specific TCR depth and breadth were not found to differ between the two schedules. Vaccinee samples were obtained from the UK trials COV001 and COV002, which included a single-blind randomized controlled phase 2/3 trial of AZD1222 (ChAdOx1 nCoV-19) in healthy adults. Trial participant PBMC samples were collected at day 0 and day 28 after the second dose for TCRbeta chain sequencing. For this clone: Its specific antigen is unknown. Base qualities are not recorded, but no much larger clone differs from it by a single base.

The sequencing used peripheral blood, collected 28 days after the second AZD1222 dose. The chain was built from TRBV7-8 and TRBJ2-5; the central 8 bases match TRBD1. This TCR derives from an adult who received the AZD1222 COVID-19 vaccine. The DNA sequence reads TGTGCCAGCAGCGGGCGACAGGGGAAGACCCAGTACTTC. Its protein reads: CASSGRQGKTQYF.